This T cell receptor (beta chain) derives from a study of PD-L1 blockade in urothelial cancer. Whole-study context: Males with bladder-origin urothelial cancer made up about nine tenths of the roughly 29 patients. Patients previously received 0 to 3 chemotherapy regimens.

Sample numbers ranged from 1 to 8 per patient, encompassing pretreatment and on-treatment collections. The CDR3 consists of 17 residues. CDR1 ENHRY and CDR2 SYGVKD come from the germline V gene. V dropped 3 bases and J dropped 6 bases, with 21 bases sitting between them. Sequencing used immunoSEQ multiplex PCR; TCRdb keeps in-frame clones, though not all of them. The sample comprises tens of thousands of clones, over 75% of which are singletons, and roughly 18% rests with the top ten. This receptor was taken from a man in his fifties or sixties with urothelial cancer. Here the sequenced sample was PBMCs, taken around atezolizumab (anti-PD-L1) treatment. The gene calls are TRBV10-3 and TRBJ2-1; D might be TRBD1 (6 bases). The CDR3 here is CAISDRGESSPGNEQFF. The CDR3 DNA reads as TGTGCCATCAGTGACAGGGGCGAGTCCTCTCCTGGCAATGAGCAGTTCTTC.